This T cell receptor beta chain is drawn from a study of early T cells in non-severe SARS-CoV-2 infection. Each CDR3 protein gets one entry after TCRdb re-called the 5' RACE reads with MiXCR. The data contain 35,000 to 45,000 distinct CDR3 sequences, less than 7% of them singletons. The germline V and J ends were trimmed by 0 bases and 3 bases, with 8 bases remaining between them. The CDR3 has 14 amino acids. In germline, CDR1 is ENHRY, CDR2 SYGVKD. Many counts were recorded for this clonotype. The sequence was collected from an adult who was a healthcare worker with PCR-confirmed SARS-CoV-2 infection or an uninfected control (not recorded which). The rearrangement links TRBV10-3 to TRBJ2-5, with D unresolved. The specimen was whole blood. CDR3 DNA: TGTGCCATCAGTGAGTCGAGACAAGAAGAGACCCAGTACTTC. Translating gives CAISESRQEETQYF.